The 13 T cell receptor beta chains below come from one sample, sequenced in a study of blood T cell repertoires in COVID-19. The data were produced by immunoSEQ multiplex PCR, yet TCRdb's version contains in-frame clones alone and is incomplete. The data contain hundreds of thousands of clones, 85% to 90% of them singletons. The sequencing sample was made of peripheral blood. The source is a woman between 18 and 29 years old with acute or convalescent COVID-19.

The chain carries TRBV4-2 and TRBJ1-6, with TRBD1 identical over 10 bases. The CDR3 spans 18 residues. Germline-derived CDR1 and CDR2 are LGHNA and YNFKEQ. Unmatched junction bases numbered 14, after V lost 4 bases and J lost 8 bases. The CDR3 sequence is CASSPTSGTGALDSPLHF. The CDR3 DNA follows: TGTGCCAGCAGCCCCACCTCCGGGACAGGGGCTTTAGATTCACCCCTCCACTTT.

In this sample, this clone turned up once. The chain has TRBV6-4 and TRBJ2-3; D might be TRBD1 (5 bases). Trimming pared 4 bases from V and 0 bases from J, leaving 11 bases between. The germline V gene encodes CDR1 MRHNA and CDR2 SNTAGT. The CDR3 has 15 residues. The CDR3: CASSVQASSTDTQYF. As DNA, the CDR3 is TGTGCCAGCAGTGTACAGGCCTCTAGCACAGATACGCAGTATTTT.

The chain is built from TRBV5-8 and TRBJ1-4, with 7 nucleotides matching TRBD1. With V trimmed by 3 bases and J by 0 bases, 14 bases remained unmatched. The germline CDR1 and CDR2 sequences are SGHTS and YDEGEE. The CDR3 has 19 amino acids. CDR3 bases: TGTGCCAGCAGCTATCACCACAGGGGCGACATTGCAACTAATGAAAAACTGTTTTTT. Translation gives CASSYHHRGDIATNEKLFF.

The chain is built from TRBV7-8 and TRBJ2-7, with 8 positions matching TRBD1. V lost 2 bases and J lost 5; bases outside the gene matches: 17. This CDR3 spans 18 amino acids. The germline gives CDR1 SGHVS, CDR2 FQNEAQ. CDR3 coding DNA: TGTGCCAGCAGCTTAAAAACCGGACAGGGCGCAGCGCCTAACGAGCAGTACTTC. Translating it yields CASSLKTGQGAAPNEQYF.

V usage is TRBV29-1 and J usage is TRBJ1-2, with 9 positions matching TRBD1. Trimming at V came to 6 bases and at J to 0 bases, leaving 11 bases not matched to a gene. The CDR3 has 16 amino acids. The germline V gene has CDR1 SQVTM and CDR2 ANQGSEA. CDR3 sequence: CSVEPTGGRANYGYTF. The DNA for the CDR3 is TGCAGCGTGGAGCCGACAGGGGGTAGAGCTAACTATGGCTACACCTTC.

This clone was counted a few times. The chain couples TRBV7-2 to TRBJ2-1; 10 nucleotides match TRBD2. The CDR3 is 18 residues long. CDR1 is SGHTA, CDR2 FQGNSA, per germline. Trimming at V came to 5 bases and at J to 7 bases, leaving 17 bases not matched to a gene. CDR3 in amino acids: CASSPVGQLAGLKNEQFF. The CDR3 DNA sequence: TGTGCCAGCAGCCCGGTGGGACAACTAGCGGGGTTAAAGAATGAGCAGTTCTTC.

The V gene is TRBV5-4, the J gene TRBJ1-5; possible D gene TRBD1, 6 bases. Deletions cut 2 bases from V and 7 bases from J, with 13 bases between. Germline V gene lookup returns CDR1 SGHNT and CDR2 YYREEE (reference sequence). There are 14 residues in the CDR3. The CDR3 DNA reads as TGTGCCAGCAGCTTAGATGGGGGCAGGCAGCCCCAGCATTTT. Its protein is CASSLDGGRQPQHF.

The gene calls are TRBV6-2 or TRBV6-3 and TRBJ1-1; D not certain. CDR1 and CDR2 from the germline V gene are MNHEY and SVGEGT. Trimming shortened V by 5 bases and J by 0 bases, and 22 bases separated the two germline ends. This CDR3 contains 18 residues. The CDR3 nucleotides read TGTGCCAGCAGTACCCCGCCCTCTGAGGGTCCTATGAACACTGAAGCTTTCTTT. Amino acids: CASSTPPSEGPMNTEAFF.

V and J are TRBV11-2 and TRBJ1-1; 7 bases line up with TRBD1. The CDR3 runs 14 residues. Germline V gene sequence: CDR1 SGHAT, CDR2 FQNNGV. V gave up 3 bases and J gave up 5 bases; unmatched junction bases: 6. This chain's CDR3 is CASSFAGTATEAFF. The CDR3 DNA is TGTGCCAGCAGCTTTGCTGGGACAGCGACTGAAGCTTTCTTT.

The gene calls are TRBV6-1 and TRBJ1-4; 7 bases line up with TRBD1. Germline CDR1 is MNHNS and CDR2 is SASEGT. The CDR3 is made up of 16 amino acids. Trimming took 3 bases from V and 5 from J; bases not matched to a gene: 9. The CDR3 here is CASSERRTGKNEKLFF. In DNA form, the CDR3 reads TGTGCCAGCAGTGAGCGCCGGACAGGAAAGAATGAAAAACTGTTTTTT.

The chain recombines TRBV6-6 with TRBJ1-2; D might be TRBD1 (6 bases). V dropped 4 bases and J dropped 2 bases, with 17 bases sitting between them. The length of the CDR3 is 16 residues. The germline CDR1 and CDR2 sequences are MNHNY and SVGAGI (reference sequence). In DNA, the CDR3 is TGTGCCAGCAGTTCCCCCCTGGACAGCTTAAACTATGGCTACACCTTC. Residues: CASSSPLDSLNYGYTF.

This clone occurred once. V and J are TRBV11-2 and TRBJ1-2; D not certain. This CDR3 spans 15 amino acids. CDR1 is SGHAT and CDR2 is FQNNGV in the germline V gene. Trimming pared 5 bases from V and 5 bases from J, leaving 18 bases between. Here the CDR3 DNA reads TGTGCCAGCAGCCTCTCGACGGGTCCCGGATATGGCTACACCTTC. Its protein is CASSLSTGPGYGYTF.

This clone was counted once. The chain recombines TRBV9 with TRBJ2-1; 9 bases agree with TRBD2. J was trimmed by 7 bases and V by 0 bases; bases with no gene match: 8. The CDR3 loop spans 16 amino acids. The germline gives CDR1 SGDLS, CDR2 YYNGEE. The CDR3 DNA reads TGTGCCAGCAGCGTAGGATCAGCGGGGGGCCGGAATGAGCAGTTCTTC. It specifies CASSVGSAGGRNEQFF.